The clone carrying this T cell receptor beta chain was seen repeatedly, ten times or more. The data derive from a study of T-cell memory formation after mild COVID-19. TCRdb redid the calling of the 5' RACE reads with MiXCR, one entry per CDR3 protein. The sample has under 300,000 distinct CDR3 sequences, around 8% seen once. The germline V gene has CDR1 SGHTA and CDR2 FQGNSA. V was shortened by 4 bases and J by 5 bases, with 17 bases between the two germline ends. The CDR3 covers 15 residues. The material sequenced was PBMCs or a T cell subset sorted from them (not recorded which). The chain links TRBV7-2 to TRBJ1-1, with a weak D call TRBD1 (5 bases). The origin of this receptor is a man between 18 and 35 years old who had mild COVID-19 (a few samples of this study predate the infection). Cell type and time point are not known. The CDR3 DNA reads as TGTGCCAGCAGCTCGACTAGGGGTCAAGGAACTGAAGCTTTCTTT. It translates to CASSSTRGQGTEAFF.